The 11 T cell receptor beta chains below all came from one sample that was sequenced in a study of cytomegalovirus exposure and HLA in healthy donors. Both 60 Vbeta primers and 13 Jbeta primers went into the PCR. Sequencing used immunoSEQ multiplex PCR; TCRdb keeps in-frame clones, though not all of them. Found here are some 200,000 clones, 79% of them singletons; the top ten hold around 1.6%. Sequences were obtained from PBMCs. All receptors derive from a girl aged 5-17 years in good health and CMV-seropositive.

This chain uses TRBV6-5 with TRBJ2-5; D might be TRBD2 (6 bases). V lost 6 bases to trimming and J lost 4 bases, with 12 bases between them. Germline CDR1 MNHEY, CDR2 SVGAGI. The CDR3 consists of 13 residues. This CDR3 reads CASRPLARETQYF. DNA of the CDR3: TGTGCCAGCAGACCACTAGCACGAGAGACCCAGTACTTC.

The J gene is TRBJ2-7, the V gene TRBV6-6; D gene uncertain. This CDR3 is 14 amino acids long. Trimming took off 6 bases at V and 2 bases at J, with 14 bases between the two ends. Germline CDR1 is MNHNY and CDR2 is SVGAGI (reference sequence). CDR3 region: CASRGAYGPYEQYF. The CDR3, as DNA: TGTGCCAGCAGGGGCGCGTACGGTCCCTACGAGCAGTACTTC.

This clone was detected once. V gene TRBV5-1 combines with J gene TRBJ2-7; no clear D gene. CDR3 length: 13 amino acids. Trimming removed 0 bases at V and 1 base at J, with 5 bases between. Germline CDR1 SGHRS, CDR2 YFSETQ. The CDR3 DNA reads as TGCGCCAGCAGCTTGGGCTATTCCTACGAGCAGTACTTC. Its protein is CASSLGYSYEQYF.

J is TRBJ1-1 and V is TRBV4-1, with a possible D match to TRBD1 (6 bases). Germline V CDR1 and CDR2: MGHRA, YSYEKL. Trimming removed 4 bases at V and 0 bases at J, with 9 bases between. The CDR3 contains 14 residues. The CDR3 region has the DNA TGCGCCAGCAGCCCAGGACAGATGAACACTGAAGCTTTCTTT. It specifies CASSPGQMNTEAFF.

CDR3 sequence reads: CASSLDGGQGVGYTF. CDR3 nucleotides: TGTGCCAGCAGCTTAGACGGGGGACAGGGTGTTGGCTACACCTTC. The V and J genes are TRBV11-2 and TRBJ1-2; 9 bases are a match to TRBD1. Germline V gene lookup returns CDR1 SGHAT and CDR2 FQNNGV. CDR3 length: 15 residues. The trim removed 0 bases at V and 7 bases at J, leaving 6 bases unmatched.

CDR3 bases: TGTGCCAGCAGTGAAGTCCCGGGGGTGACAGATACGCAGTATTTT. This encodes CASSEVPGVTDTQYF. V and J are TRBV6-1 and TRBJ2-3; possibly TRBD2 for D (6 bases). CDR1 and CDR2 from the germline V gene are MNHNS and SASEGT. V dropped 1 base and J dropped 3 bases, with 11 bases sitting between them. The CDR3 length is 15 residues.

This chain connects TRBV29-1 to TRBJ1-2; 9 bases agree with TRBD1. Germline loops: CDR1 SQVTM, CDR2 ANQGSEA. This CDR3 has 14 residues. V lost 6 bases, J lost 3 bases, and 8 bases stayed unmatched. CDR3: CSVGQGGSDYGYTF. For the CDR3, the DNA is TGCAGCGTGGGACAGGGCGGGTCGGACTATGGCTACACCTTC.

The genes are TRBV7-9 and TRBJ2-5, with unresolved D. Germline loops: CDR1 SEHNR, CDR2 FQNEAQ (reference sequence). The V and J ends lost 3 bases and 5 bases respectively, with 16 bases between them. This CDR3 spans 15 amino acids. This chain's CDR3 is CASSFPPMGPETQYF. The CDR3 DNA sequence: TGTGCCAGCAGCTTTCCCCCGATGGGCCCGGAGACCCAGTACTTC.

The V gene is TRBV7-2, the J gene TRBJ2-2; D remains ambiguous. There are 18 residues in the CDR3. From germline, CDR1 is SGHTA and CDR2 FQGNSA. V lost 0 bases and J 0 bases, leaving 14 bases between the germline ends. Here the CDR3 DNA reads TGTGCCAGCAGCTTAGCGGCCAACAGAGCCGCGAACACCGGGGAGCTGTTTTTT. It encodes CASSLAANRAANTGELFF.

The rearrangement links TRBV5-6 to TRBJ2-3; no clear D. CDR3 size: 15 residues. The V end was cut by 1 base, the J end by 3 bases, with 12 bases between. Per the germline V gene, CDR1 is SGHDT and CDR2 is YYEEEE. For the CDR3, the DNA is TGTGCCAGCAGCTTGACCTACCCAAAAACAGATACGCAGTATTTT. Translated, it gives CASSLTYPKTDTQYF.

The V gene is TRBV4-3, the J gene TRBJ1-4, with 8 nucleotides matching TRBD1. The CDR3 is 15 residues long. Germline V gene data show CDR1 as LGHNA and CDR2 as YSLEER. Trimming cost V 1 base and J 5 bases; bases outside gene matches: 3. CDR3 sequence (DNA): TGCGCCAGCAGCCAAGGCAGGGGGCGGAATGAAAAACTGTTTTTT. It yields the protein CASSQGRGRNEKLFF.